Listed here are 21 T cell receptor beta chains from one sample, sequenced in a study of blood T cells in healthy people across ages. Primed by a sample-barcoded 5' primer and a J-beta primer mix, a second PCR proceeded for about 7 to 11 cycles. MiXCR was run by TCRdb on the 5' RACE reads, yielding one entry per CDR3 protein. This sample yields 600,000 to 650,000 distinct CDR3 sequences, of which approximately 59% are seen a single time; 30% to 45% belongs to the top ten. The sequencing sample was made of blood. The receptors stem from a man in his 60s in good health.

This chain joins TRBV20-1 and TRBJ2-5, with TRBD1 as a possible D gene (6 bases). Deletions cut 6 bases from V and 1 base from J, with 15 bases between. Germline-derived CDR1 and CDR2 are DFQATT and SNEGSKA (reference sequence). This CDR3 region has 14 residues. The CDR3 bases are TGCAGTGCCCAGGGGTTGAGGGCCCAAGAGACCCAGTACTTC. Protein product: CSAQGLRAQETQYF.

This clonotype occurred a few times. The chain has TRBV6-1 and TRBJ2-3, with D possibly being TRBD1 or TRBD2 (5 bases each). Germline loops: CDR1 MNHNS, CDR2 SASEGT. Between the trimmed V and J ends, which lost 5 bases and 4 bases, there was a span of 16 bases. The CDR3 contains 15 residues. In DNA form, the CDR3 reads TGTGCCAGCAGTATAAACCCAGGGCGGGCAGATACGCAGTATTTT. Translation: CASSINPGRADTQYF.

The rearrangement links TRBV20-1 to TRBJ2-1; D is perhaps TRBD2 (5 bases). This CDR3 region has 15 residues. Germline V gives CDR1 DFQATT, CDR2 SNEGSKA (reference sequence). The V and J ends lost 0 bases and 4 bases respectively, with 13 bases between them. The CDR3 protein is CSARDRRRIYNEQFF. CDR3 DNA: TGCAGTGCTAGAGATAGGCGGAGGATATACAATGAGCAGTTCTTC.

The gene calls are TRBV19 and TRBJ1-4, with 8 bases matching TRBD1. Losses at the gene ends were 7 bases for V and 6 bases for J; bases not matched to a gene: 10. This CDR3 comprises 15 residues. Germline CDR1 LNHDA, CDR2 SQIVND (reference sequence). The CDR3 sequence: CASIGRGRGDEKLFF. In DNA form, the CDR3 reads TGTGCCAGTATCGGCAGGGGGCGAGGTGATGAAAAACTGTTTTTT.

This clonotype was observed a few times. The chain is built from TRBV24-1 and TRBJ2-7; tentatively, D is TRBD1 (6 bases). Trimming cost V 3 bases and J 6 bases, with 11 bases left between them. Germline V gene lookup returns CDR1 KGHDR and CDR2 SFDVKD. CDR3 length: 13 amino acids. The CDR3 here is CATSDAQGREQYF. CDR3 nucleotide sequence: TGTGCCACCAGTGATGCTCAGGGGCGCGAGCAGTACTTC.

The chain combines TRBV20-1 with TRBJ2-3, with 8 bases lining up with TRBD2. This CDR3 spans 15 amino acids. In germline, CDR1 is DFQATT, CDR2 SNEGSKA (reference sequence). After removal of 1 base from V and 1 base from J, the junction contained 4 bases not matched to a gene. CDR3 residues: CSARGPAGGTDTQYF. The CDR3 region has the DNA TGCAGTGCTAGAGGTCCAGCGGGGGGCACAGATACGCAGTATTTT.

The chain links TRBV6-5 to TRBJ1-6; 10 bases agree with TRBD1. The CDR3 length is 17 residues. After removal of 6 bases from V and 10 bases from J, the junction contained 15 bases not matched to a gene. Germline loops: CDR1 MNHEY, CDR2 SVGAGI. CDR3 sequence reads: CASSQGTGQGRRSPLHF. CDR3 coding DNA: TGTGCCAGCAGCCAGGGGACGGGACAGGGGCGGCGATCACCCCTCCACTTT.

The chain carries TRBV20-1 and TRBJ2-5; the D is unclear. The CDR3 has 12 amino acids. The V gene's germline CDR1 is DFQATT and CDR2 SNEGSKA (reference sequence). CDR3 sequence (DNA): TGCAGGGCCGGTGGCCACCAAGAGACCCAGTACTTC. Translating gives CRAGGHQETQYF.

The chain joins TRBV6-6 to TRBJ2-3, with D unresolved. The CDR3 has 12 residues. Trimming took off 5 bases at V and 4 bases at J, with 7 bases between the two ends. CDR1 is MNHNY, CDR2 SVGAGI, per germline (reference sequence). The CDR3 loop is CASSQPADTQYF. In nucleotides, the CDR3 is TGTGCCAGCAGTCAGCCTGCAGATACGCAGTATTTT.

A note on this clonotype: The junction departs from germline at one end; a sequencing error may be responsible. The chain couples TRBV25-1 to TRBJ2-3, with 8 bases identical to TRBD2. CDR1 is MGHDK and CDR2 is SYGVNS in the germline V gene. CDR3 length equals 15 residues. The CDR3 sequence: CACSESAGAGDTQYF. The CDR3 coding sequence is TGTGCCTGCAGTGAGTCAGCGGGGGCGGGAGATACGCAGTATTTT.

The rearrangement uses TRBV11-2 and TRBJ2-1, with TRBD2 matching over 11 bases. The CDR3 covers 14 residues. Looked up from germline, CDR1 is SGHAT and CDR2 is FQNNGV. The V and J ends lost 5 bases and 10 bases, in that order; junction bases with no gene match: 7. The CDR3 reads CASSQLAGGYEQFF. DNA of the CDR3: TGTGCCAGCAGCCAGCTAGCGGGGGGCTACGAGCAGTTCTTC.

V is TRBV6-1 and J is TRBJ2-7; TRBD2 matches at 7 bases. J lost 0 bases, V lost 4 bases, and 3 bases had no gene match. The CDR3 contains 14 residues. Germline V gene lookup returns CDR1 MNHNS and CDR2 SASEGT. CDR3 in DNA: TGTGCCAGCAGTGGGGCTAGCGGCTCCTACGAGCAGTACTTC. Translation gives CASSGASGSYEQYF.

The chain is built from TRBV11-3 and TRBJ2-2, with a weak D call TRBD2 (5 bases). This CDR3 region has 15 residues. Trimming removed 5 bases at V and 6 bases at J, with 16 bases between. From germline, CDR1 is SGHNT and CDR2 YENEEA. The CDR3 coding sequence is TGTGCCAGCAGCCCAAGGGAGTCGGCGTCCGGGGAGCTGTTTTTT. This gives the protein CASSPRESASGELFF.

The chain couples TRBV4-1 to TRBJ1-3; D ambiguous. CDR3 length: 15 amino acids. The V gene lost 3 bases and the J gene lost 0 bases, with 9 bases spanning the gap. Germline lookup yields CDR1 MGHRA and CDR2 YSYEKL. The CDR3 sequence: CASSQAVSSGNTIYF. The CDR3 region has the DNA TGCGCCAGCAGCCAGGCGGTATCCTCTGGAAACACCATATATTTT.

The chain uses TRBV11-2 and TRBJ1-4; D is undetermined. The V end was cut by 3 bases, the J end by 0 bases, with 11 bases between. The germline CDR1 and CDR2 sequences are SGHAT and FQNNGV. The CDR3 spans 16 residues. The chain's CDR3 is CASSFEPSATNEKLFF. CDR3 nucleotide sequence: TGTGCCAGCAGCTTCGAACCTTCTGCAACTAATGAAAAACTGTTTTTT.

The chain links TRBV12-3 or TRBV12-4 to TRBJ1-6; unclear D gene. Trimming shortened V by 7 bases and J by 10 bases, and 17 bases separated the two germline ends. This CDR3 spans 14 amino acids. CDR3 DNA sequence: TGTGCCAGCACTATTCATAGGGCAGACTCACCCCTCCACTTT. This sequence encodes CASTIHRADSPLHF.

In this sample, this clonotype turned up a few times. The chain is built from TRBV28 and TRBJ2-5; 10 bases line up with TRBD2. The end of the DNA is better explained by TRBJ2-7, so the J call may be wrong. The CDR3 is 15 amino acids. CDR1 and CDR2 from the germline V gene are MDHEN and SYDVKM. The CDR3 DNA sequence: TGTGCCAGCAGTTTATCGTCTAGCGGGGGATCCGAGCAGTACTTC. It translates to CASSLSSSGGSEQYF.

The chain is built from TRBV20-1 and TRBJ2-7; the match to TRBD2 covers 10 bases. The DNA end is more similar to TRBJ2-5, so the J call may be wrong. The CDR3 runs 15 residues. Germline V CDR1 and CDR2: DFQATT, SNEGSKA (reference sequence). The CDR3: CSARALAGSGETQYF. The CDR3, as DNA: TGCAGTGCTAGGGCACTAGCGGGGAGTGGAGAGACCCAGTACTTC.

This sequence joins TRBV4-1 and TRBJ1-5; 8 bases map to TRBD1. V trimming: 1 base; J trimming: 1 base; junction bases outside the gene matches: 6. CDR3 size: 17 residues. CDR1 and CDR2 (germline): MGHRA, YSYEKL. The CDR3 loop is CASSQVTGAGSNQPQHF. CDR3 in DNA: TGCGCCAGCAGCCAAGTGACAGGGGCAGGGAGCAATCAGCCCCAGCATTTT.

This CDR3 reads CASSPGQLGNEQFF. The CDR3 DNA follows: TGTGCCAGCAGCCCAGGGCAATTGGGGAATGAGCAGTTCTTC. The chain combines TRBV7-9 with TRBJ2-1, with a tentative D call TRBD1 (5 bases). Germline CDR1 and CDR2: SEHNR and FQNEAQ (reference sequence). The CDR3 runs 14 residues. The V gene lost 5 bases and the J gene lost 7 bases, with 15 bases spanning the gap.

The rearrangement links TRBV2 to TRBJ2-4; TRBD2 might be the D (6 bases). The closer fit of TRBJ2-7 to the DNA end suggests the J call may be wrong. The CDR3 is 14 amino acids. CDR1 and CDR2 from the germline V gene are SNHLY and FYNNEI. The CDR3 reads CASSGGVLPYEQYF. The DNA for the CDR3 is TGTGCCAGCAGTGGGGGGGTCCTACCCTACGAGCAGTACTTC.